This is a list of T cell receptor beta chains from one sample in a study of blood T cell repertoires in COVID-19. The assay was immunoSEQ multiplex PCR, and TCRdb's table has in-frame clones only and misses some. The profile shows about 180,000 clones, about 84% of them singletons. Sample: PBMCs or T cells enriched from blood (not recorded which). Receptor source: a woman in her thirties or forties with acute COVID-19. The CDR3 runs from the conserved cysteine through the conserved F or W. A D gene is named only where the DNA matches it firmly. Size tells how often a clone was seen (once, few, many) or the class of an expanded clone, and some rows leave it out.

abundance	d_gene	v_gene	j_gene	CDR3aa	CDR3nt
.	TRBD2	TRBV5-1	TRBJ2-7	CASSGSTGTSGRGEQYF	TGCGCCAGCAGCGGTTCGACCGGGACTAGCGGGAGAGGCGAGCAGTACTTC
once	.	TRBV11-3	TRBJ2-1	CASSPSGSSYNEQFF	TGTGCCAGCAGCCCCAGCGGAAGCTCCTACAATGAGCAGTTCTTC
.	.	TRBV27	TRBJ2-3	CASSLGATSTDTQYF	TGTGCCAGCAGTTTGGGGGCTACATCTACAGATACGCAGTATTTT
.	.	TRBV5-4	TRBJ2-7	CASSLEGGYEQYF	TGTGCCAGCAGCTTGGAAGGGGGCTACGAGCAGTACTTC
.	TRBD2	TRBV11-1	TRBJ2-1	CASSKGLAGVANEQFF	TGTGCCAGCAGCAAGGGACTAGCGGGAGTAGCGAATGAGCAGTTCTTC
.	TRBD2	TRBV5-4	TRBJ2-1	CASSWGLASDNEQFF	TGTGCCAGCAGCTGGGGACTAGCGTCAGACAATGAGCAGTTCTTC
.	.	TRBV9	TRBJ1-1	CASSVGQGSTEAFF	TGTGCCAGCAGCGTAGGTCAGGGGAGCACTGAAGCTTTCTTT
.	.	TRBV27	TRBJ2-1	CASSSGGSSYNEQFF	TGTGCCAGCAGCTCAGGAGGGAGCTCCTACAATGAGCAGTTCTTC
.	.	TRBV5-1	TRBJ1-4	CASSFAGEKLFF	TGCGCCAGCAGCTTCGCAGGTGAAAAACTGTTTTTT
.	TRBD2	TRBV5-4	TRBJ2-3	CASSRGLAGGTTDTQYF	TGTGCCAGCAGTCGAGGACTAGCGGGAGGCACCACAGATACGCAGTATTTT
.	TRBD2	TRBV5-1	TRBJ2-1	CASSQGGLAGGKQFF	TGCGCCAGCAGTCAAGGGGGGCTAGCGGGAGGTAAGCAGTTCTTC
.	TRBD2	TRBV5-4	TRBJ2-5	CASSLDPGTIQETQYF	TGTGCCAGCAGCTTGGACCCCGGGACTATCCAAGAGACCCAGTACTTC
once	TRBD1	TRBV19	TRBJ1-1	CASNLYGQGDTEAFF	TGTGCCAGTAATCTATACGGACAGGGGGACACTGAAGCTTTCTTT
.	.	TRBV30	TRBJ2-1	CAWSARSGTEQFF	TGTGCCTGGAGTGCCCGAAGCGGGACAGAGCAGTTCTTC
.	TRBD2	TRBV5-1	TRBJ2-3	CASSLSVGGYTDTQYF	TGCGCCAGCAGCTTATCCGTGGGAGGGTACACAGATACGCAGTATTTT
.	TRBD2	TRBV19	TRBJ2-5	CASSMYPAGGPETQYF	TGTGCCAGTAGTATGTACCCAGCGGGAGGGCCGGAGACCCAGTACTTC
.	.	TRBV4-2	TRBJ2-3	CASSHERVASTDTQYF	TGTGCCAGCAGCCATGAGCGGGTAGCTAGCACAGATACGCAGTATTTT
.	.	TRBV5-1	TRBJ1-1	CASSLLASGTEAFF	TGCGCCAGCAGCCTCCTCGCGAGCGGCACTGAAGCTTTCTTT
.	.	TRBV3-1/TRBV3-2	TRBJ2-3	CASSQGFEGGVTDTQYF	TGTGCCAGCAGCCAAGGGTTTGAGGGGGGGGTCACAGATACGCAGTATTTT
.	TRBD1	TRBV11-3	TRBJ2-5	CASRTGGGETQYF	TGTGCCAGCAGAACAGGGGGCGGAGAGACCCAGTACTTC
.	.	TRBV7-9	TRBJ1-3	CASTPARAEGNTIYF	TGTGCCAGCACCCCAGCGCGGGCAGAAGGAAACACCATATATTTT
.	TRBD2	TRBV2	TRBJ2-2	CASSDLTSGSGKLFF	TGTGCCAGCAGTGACCTCACTAGCGGGAGTGGGAAGCTGTTTTTT
.	.	TRBV11-3	TRBJ2-3	CASSQGGGNGMDTQYF	TGTGCCAGCAGCCAAGGCGGAGGGAACGGTATGGATACGCAGTATTTT
once	.	TRBV5-6	TRBJ1-2	CASSSGTNYGYTF	TGTGCCAGCAGCTCAGGGACTAACTATGGCTACACCTTC
.	.	TRBV5-1	TRBJ1-2	CASSLSQNYGYTF	TGCGCCAGCAGCTTATCACAGAACTATGGCTACACCTTC
.	.	TRBV5-5	TRBJ1-4	CASSPSLSTVNEKLFF	TGTGCCAGCAGCCCCTCCTTATCGACAGTGAATGAAAAACTGTTTTTT
.	.	TRBV2	TRBJ1-2	CASSTLPGSGYTF	TGTGCCAGCAGTACGCTGCCAGGATCCGGCTACACCTTC
.	.	TRBV10-3	TRBJ2-3	CAISDRTVGDTQYF	TGTGCCATCAGTGATCGGACAGTCGGAGATACGCAGTATTTT
.	.	TRBV4-2	TRBJ2-5	CASSQDPGVGETQYF	TGTGCCAGCAGCCAAGATCCGGGAGTGGGAGAGACCCAGTACTTC
.	.	TRBV5-4	TRBJ2-7	CASSPLAGKSYEQYF	TGTGCCAGCAGTCCCCTCGCAGGGAAGTCCTACGAGCAGTACTTC
.	.	TRBV21-1	TRBJ2-7	CASTLFRTSGTYEQYF	TGTGCCAGCACCCTATTCCGGACTAGCGGGACCTACGAGCAGTACTTC
.	.	TRBV9	TRBJ2-1	CASSVGVRRGANNEQFF	TGTGCCAGCAGCGTTGGAGTCCGGCGGGGTGCCAACAATGAGCAGTTCTTC
.	.	TRBV12-5	TRBJ1-2	CASGLGSWGQEKGYTF	TGTGCTAGTGGTTTGGGCAGTTGGGGGCAGGAGAAAGGCTACACCTTC
.	.	TRBV27	TRBJ1-4	CASSFGTSNEKLFF	TGTGCCAGCAGTTTCGGGACTTCTAATGAAAAACTGTTTTTT
.	.	TRBV6-1	TRBJ2-7	CASSEGPAYEQYF	TGTGCCAGCAGTGAAGGTCCAGCCTACGAGCAGTACTTC
few	TRBD1	TRBV19	TRBJ1-5	CASSIDRENQPQHF	TGTGCCAGTAGTATCGACAGGGAGAATCAGCCCCAGCATTTT
.	TRBD1	TRBV6-6	TRBJ1-1	CASNRQGVIAEAFF	TGTGCCAGCAATCGACAGGGTGTCATTGCTGAAGCTTTCTTT
.	TRBD1	TRBV19	TRBJ1-2	CASSIARTGYPYGYTF	TGTGCCAGTAGTATCGCCCGGACAGGGTACCCCTATGGCTACACCTTC
few	.	TRBV12-5	TRBJ2-7	CASGLGNMASYEQYF	TGTGCTAGTGGTTTGGGTAACATGGCCTCCTACGAGCAGTACTTC
once	.	TRBV19	TRBJ2-2	CASSIQGTGELFF	TGTGCCAGTAGTATACAGGGGACCGGGGAGCTGTTTTTT
.	.	TRBV29-1	TRBJ1-2	CSVESAGSGYGYTF	TGCAGCGTTGAAAGTGCGGGGAGCGGCTATGGCTACACCTTC
.	TRBD1	TRBV10-1	TRBJ2-5	CASRGQGGETQYF	TGCGCCAGCAGAGGACAGGGAGGAGAGACCCAGTACTTC
.	TRBD1	TRBV6-4	TRBJ2-5	CASRGQGVVPETQYF	TGTGCCAGTCGTGGACAGGGAGTCGTCCCTGAGACCCAGTACTTC
.	TRBD2	TRBV29-1	TRBJ2-2	CSVGRGLAKNTGELFF	TGCAGCGTCGGGCGTGGACTAGCGAAGAACACCGGGGAGCTGTTTTTT
.	TRBD1	TRBV10-2	TRBJ1-1	CASRLRQGDTEAFF	TGCGCCAGCAGACTACGACAGGGGGACACTGAAGCTTTCTTT
.	.	TRBV7-6	TRBJ1-6	CASSLDRVRNNSPLHF	TGTGCCAGCAGCTTAGACAGGGTCCGTAACAATTCACCCCTCCACTTT
.	TRBD1	TRBV5-6	TRBJ2-3	CASSPQTGTTDTQYF	TGTGCCAGCAGCCCCCAGACAGGGACGACAGATACGCAGTATTTT
.	TRBD1	TRBV7-9	TRBJ2-7	CASSRTGNTYEQYF	TGTGCCAGCAGTAGGACAGGAAATACCTACGAGCAGTACTTC
.	.	TRBV7-2	TRBJ2-3	CASSSRQVISTDTQYF	TGTGCCAGCAGCTCACGACAGGTCATAAGCACAGATACGCAGTATTTT
once	TRBD1	TRBV9	TRBJ2-3	CASSTRRDRESDTQYF	TGTGCCAGCAGCACACGAAGGGACAGGGAATCAGATACGCAGTATTTT
.	TRBD1	TRBV6-5	TRBJ2-7	CASRGTASTYEQYF	TGTGCCAGCAGAGGGACAGCGTCCACCTACGAGCAGTACTTC
.	TRBD1	TRBV2	TRBJ1-2	CASSDGTGVPYGYTF	TGTGCCAGCAGTGACGGGACAGGAGTGCCCTATGGCTACACCTTC
once	.	TRBV10-3	TRBJ1-1	CATRQANLNTEAFF	TGTGCCACGCGACAGGCGAACTTGAACACTGAAGCTTTCTTT
.	.	TRBV2	TRBJ2-7	CASSDPTWYEQYF	TGTGCCAGCAGTGACCCGACTTGGTACGAGCAGTACTTC